The TCR beta chain described here comes from a study of T-cell reconstitution after alpha-beta-depleted transplantation in children. Preparation of the TCRbeta library was carried out with unique molecular identifiers. TCRdb called the PCR reads again in MiXCR, with one record for every CDR3 protein. The sample has around 600,000 distinct CDR3 sequences; approximately 10% are singletons. Sequencing was performed on PBMCs from the stem cell graft donor, taken from the stem cell graft. This clonotype was sampled from a human donor who donated a stem cell graft to a child with acute myeloid leukemia.

The chain's CDR3 is CASSLVNGYSGNTIYF. For the CDR3, the DNA is TGTGCCAGCAGCTTAGTTAACGGCTACTCTGGAAACACCATATATTTT. The V gene is TRBV7-2, the J gene TRBJ1-3; no definite D call. Germline CDR1 SGHTA, CDR2 FQGNSA. V shed 1 base and J shed 0 bases, with 10 bases lying between them. The CDR3 is made up of 16 amino acids.